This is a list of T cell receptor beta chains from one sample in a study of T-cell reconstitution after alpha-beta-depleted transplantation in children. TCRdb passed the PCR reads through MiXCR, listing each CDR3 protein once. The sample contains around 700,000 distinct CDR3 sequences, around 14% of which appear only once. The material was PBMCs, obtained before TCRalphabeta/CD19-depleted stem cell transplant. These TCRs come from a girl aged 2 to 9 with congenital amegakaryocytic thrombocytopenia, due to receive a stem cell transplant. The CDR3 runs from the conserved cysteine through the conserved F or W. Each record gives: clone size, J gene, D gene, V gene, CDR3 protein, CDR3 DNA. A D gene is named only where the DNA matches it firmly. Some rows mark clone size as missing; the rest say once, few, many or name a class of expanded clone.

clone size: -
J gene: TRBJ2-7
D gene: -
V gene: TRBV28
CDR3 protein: CASSAARSYEQYF
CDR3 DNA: TGTGCCAGCAGTGCGGCCCGCTCCTACGAGCAGTACTTC

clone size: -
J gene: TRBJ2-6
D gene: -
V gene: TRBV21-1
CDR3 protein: CASSLKAVPVSGANVLTF
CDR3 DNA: TGTGCCAGCAGCCTAAAGGCAGTCCCCGTCTCTGGGGCCAACGTCCTGACTTTC

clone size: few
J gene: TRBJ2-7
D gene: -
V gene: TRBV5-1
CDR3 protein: CASSLGEATYEQYF
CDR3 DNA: TGCGCCAGCAGCTTGGGAGAGGCCACCTACGAGCAGTACTTC

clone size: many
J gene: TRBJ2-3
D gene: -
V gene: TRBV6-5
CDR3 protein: CASSSFGSLDTQYF
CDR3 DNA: TGTGCCAGCAGTTCGTTCGGGAGTCTTGATACGCAGTATTTT

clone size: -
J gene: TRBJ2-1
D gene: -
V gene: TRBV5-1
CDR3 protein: CASSLALAKGHNEQFF
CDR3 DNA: TGCGCCAGCAGCTTGGCTCTAGCAAAAGGGCACAATGAGCAGTTCTTC

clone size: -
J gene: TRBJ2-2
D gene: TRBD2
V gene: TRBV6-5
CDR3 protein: CASSCLAGETGELFF
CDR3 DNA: TGTGCCAGCAGTTGCCTAGCGGGAGAGACCGGGGAGCTGTTTTTT

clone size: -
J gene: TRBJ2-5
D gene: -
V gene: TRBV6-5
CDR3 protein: CASSSPMEGQETQYF
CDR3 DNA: TGTGCCAGCAGTTCCCCGATGGAGGGCCAAGAGACCCAGTACTTC

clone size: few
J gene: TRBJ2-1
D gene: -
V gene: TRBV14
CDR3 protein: CASSQDFREEQFF
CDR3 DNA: TGTGCCAGCAGCCAAGATTTCCGGGAGGAGCAGTTCTTC

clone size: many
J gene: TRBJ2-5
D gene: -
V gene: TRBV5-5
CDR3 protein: CASRPTSQETQYF
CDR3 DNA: TGTGCCAGCCGACCGACGAGTCAAGAGACCCAGTACTTC

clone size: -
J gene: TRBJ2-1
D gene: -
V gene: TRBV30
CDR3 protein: CAWSRPPNEQFF
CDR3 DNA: TGTGCCTGGAGTCGTCCCCCCAATGAGCAGTTCTTC

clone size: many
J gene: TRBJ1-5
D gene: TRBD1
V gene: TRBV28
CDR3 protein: CASSIRTGGNQPQHF
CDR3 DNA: TGTGCCAGCAGTATCCGCACAGGGGGCAATCAGCCCCAGCATTTT

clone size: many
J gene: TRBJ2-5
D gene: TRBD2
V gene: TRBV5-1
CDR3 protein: CASSLTSGRETQYF
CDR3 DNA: TGCGCCAGCAGCTTGACTAGCGGGAGAGAGACCCAGTACTTC

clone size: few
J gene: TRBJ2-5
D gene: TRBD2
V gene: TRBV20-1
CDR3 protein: CSARDGQRGPEETQYF
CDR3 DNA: TGCAGTGCTAGAGATGGGCAGCGGGGACCAGAAGAGACCCAGTACTTC

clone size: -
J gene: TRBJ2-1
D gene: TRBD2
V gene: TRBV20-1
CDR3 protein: CSALFREGKGRGWNEQFF
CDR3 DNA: TGCAGTGCTCTGTTCCGGGAGGGCAAAGGCCGGGGGTGGAATGAGCAGTTCTTC

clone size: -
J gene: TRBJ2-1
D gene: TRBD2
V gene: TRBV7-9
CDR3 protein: CASSLRLAGENEQFF
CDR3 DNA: TGTGCCAGCAGCTTACGACTAGCGGGAGAAAATGAGCAGTTCTTC

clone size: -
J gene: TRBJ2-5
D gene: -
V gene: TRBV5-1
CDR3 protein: CASSSFSRQETQYF
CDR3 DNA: TGCGCCAGCAGCTCTTTTAGCAGACAAGAGACCCAGTACTTC

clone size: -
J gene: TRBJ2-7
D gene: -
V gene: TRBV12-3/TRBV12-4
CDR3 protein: CASSLTQGSAQYF
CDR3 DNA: TGTGCCAGCAGCTTAACGCAGGGCTCGGCGCAGTACTTC

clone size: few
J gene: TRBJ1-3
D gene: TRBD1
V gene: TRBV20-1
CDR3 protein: CSAPALGQSSGNTIYF
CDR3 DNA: TGCAGTGCTCCGGCACTGGGACAGTCTTCTGGAAACACCATATATTTT

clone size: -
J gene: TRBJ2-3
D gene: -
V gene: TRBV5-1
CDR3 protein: CASSSGRQRTDTQYF
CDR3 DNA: TGCGCCAGCAGCTCCGGCCGGCAGCGCACAGATACGCAGTATTTT

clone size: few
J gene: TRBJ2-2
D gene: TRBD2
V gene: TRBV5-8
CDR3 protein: CASSLGGLAGFTGELFF
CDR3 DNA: TGTGCCAGCAGCTTGGGGGGACTAGCGGGATTCACCGGGGAGCTGTTTTTT

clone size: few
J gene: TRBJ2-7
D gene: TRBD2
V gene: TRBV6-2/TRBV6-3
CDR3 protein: CASSYSTSGYTTQQYF
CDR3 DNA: TGTGCCAGCAGTTACTCGACTAGCGGTTATACTACGCAGCAGTACTTC

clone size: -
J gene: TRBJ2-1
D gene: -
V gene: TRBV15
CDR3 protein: CATSRPGLPEQFF
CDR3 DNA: TGTGCCACCAGCAGACCTGGACTCCCGGAGCAGTTCTTC

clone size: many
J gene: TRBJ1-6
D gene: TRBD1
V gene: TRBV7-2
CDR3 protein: CASSNRQGLNSPLHF
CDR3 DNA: TGTGCCAGCAGCAACAGACAGGGCCTGAATTCACCCCTCCACTTT

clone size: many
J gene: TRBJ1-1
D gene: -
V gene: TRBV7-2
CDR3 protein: CASSLGSVPVEAFF
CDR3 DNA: TGTGCCAGCAGCTTAGGGTCAGTACCGGTTGAAGCTTTCTTT

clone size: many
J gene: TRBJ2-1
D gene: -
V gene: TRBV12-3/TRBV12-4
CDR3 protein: CASTLGTPFIGYNEQFF
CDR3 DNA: TGTGCCAGCACCTTGGGGACGCCGTTCATCGGATACAATGAGCAGTTCTTC

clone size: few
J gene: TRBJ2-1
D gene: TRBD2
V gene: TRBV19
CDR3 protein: CASSMDSGTGNEQFF
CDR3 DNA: TGTGCCAGTAGTATGGATAGCGGGACTGGTAATGAGCAGTTCTTC

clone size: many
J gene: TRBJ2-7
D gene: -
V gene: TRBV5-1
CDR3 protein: CASSLPWGDTTTYEQYF
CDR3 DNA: TGCGCCAGCAGCTTACCTTGGGGGGACACTACCACCTACGAGCAGTACTTC

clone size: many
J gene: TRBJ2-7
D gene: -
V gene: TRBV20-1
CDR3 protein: CSARDRTTYEQYF
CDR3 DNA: TGCAGTGCTAGAGACAGGACTACCTACGAGCAGTACTTC

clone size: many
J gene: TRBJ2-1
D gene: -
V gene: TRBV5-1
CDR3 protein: CASSLFEGVNEQFF
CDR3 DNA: TGCGCCAGCAGCTTGTTTGAGGGAGTGAATGAGCAGTTCTTC

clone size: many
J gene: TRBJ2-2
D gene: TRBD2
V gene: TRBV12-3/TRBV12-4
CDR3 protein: CASSLAGGPGELFF
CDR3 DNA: TGTGCCAGCAGTTTAGCGGGAGGGCCCGGGGAGCTGTTTTTT

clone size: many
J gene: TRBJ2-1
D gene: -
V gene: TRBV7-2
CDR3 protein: CASSTHTYNEQFF
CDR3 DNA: TGTGCCAGCAGCACCCATACCTACAATGAGCAGTTCTTC

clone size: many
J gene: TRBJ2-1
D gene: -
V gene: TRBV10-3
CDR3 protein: CAISVDPGRDSSYNEQFF
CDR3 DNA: TGTGCCATCAGTGTAGATCCCGGGCGGGATAGCTCCTACAATGAGCAGTTCTTC

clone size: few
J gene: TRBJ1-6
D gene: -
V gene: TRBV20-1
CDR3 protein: CSAWGPTSSYNSPLHF
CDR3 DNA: TGCAGTGCGTGGGGACCGACGAGCTCCTATAATTCACCCCTCCACTTT

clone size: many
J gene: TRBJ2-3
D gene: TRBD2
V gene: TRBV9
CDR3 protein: CASSVGLAGVRDTQYF
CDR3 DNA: TGTGCCAGCAGCGTAGGACTAGCGGGAGTTCGTGATACGCAGTATTTT

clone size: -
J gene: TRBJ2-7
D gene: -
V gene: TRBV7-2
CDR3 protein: CASSFSLYEQSF
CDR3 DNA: TGTGCCAGCAGCTTCTCCCTTTACGAGCAGTCCTTC

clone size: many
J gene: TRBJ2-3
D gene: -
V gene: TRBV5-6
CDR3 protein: CASSPRRSSVTDTQYF
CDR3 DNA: TGTGCCAGCAGCCCACGGAGGTCTAGCGTTACAGATACGCAGTATTTT

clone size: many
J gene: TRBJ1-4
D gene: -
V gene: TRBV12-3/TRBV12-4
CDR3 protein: CASSSSGEKLFF
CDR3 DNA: TGTGCCAGCAGTTCCTCGGGGGAAAAACTGTTTTTT

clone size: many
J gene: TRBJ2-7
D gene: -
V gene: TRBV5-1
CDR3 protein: CASRRQVESYEQYF
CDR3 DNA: TGCGCCAGCAGGAGACAGGTCGAATCCTACGAGCAGTACTTC

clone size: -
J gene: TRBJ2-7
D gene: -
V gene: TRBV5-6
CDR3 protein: CASSFVGSSEQYF
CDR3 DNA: TGTGCCAGCAGCTTTGTGGGATCCTCGGAGCAGTACTTC

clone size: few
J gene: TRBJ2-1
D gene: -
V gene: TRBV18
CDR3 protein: CASSPPVSPPGEQFF
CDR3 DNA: TGTGCCAGCTCACCACCCGTCAGCCCGCCCGGTGAGCAGTTCTTC

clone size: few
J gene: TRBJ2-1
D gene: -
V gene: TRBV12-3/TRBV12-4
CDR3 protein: CASSRLLFQISNEQFF
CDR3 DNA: TGTGCCAGCAGTCGCCTCCTCTTTCAAATTTCCAATGAGCAGTTCTTC

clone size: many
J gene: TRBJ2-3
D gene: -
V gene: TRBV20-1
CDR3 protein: CSARDEGDMADTQYF
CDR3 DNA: TGCAGTGCTAGAGATGAGGGAGATATGGCAGATACGCAGTATTTT

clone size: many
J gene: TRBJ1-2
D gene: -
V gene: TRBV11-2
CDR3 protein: CASSPGPPRGYTF
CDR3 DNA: TGTGCCAGCAGCCCGGGACCTCCTAGGGGCTACACCTTC

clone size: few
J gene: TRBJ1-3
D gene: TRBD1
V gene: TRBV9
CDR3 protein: CASSDVGTALSGNTIYF
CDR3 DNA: TGTGCCAGCAGCGACGTTGGGACAGCCCTCTCTGGAAACACCATATATTTT

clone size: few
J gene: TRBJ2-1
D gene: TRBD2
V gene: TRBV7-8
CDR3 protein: CASSLAELAGGNEQFF
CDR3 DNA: TGTGCCAGCAGCTTGGCTGAACTAGCGGGAGGCAATGAGCAGTTCTTC

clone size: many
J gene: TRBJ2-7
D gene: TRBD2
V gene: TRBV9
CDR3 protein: CASSVGLAGVEQYF
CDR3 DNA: TGTGCCAGCAGCGTGGGACTAGCGGGAGTCGAGCAGTACTTC

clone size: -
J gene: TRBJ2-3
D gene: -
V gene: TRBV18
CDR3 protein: CASSPDRSQYF
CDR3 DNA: TGTGCCAGCTCACCTGACAGGTCGCAGTATTTT

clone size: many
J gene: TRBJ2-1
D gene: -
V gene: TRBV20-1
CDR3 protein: CSASSWVLLYNEQFF
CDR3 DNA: TGCAGTGCTAGTTCATGGGTCCTCCTCTACAATGAGCAGTTCTTC

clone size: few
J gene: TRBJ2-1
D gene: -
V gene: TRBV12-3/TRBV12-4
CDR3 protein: CASSLDGWRDRWRNEQFF
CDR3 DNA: TGTGCCAGCAGTTTAGACGGGTGGCGGGACCGTTGGAGGAATGAGCAGTTCTTC

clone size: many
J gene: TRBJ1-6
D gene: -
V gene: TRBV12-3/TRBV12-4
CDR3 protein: CASSFLGDGNSPLHF
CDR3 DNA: TGTGCCAGCAGTTTCCTGGGCGACGGGAATTCACCCCTCCACTTT

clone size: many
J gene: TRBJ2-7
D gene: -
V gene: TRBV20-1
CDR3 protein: CSASRDRYYASSEQYF
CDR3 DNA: TGCAGTGCTAGTCGGGACCGCTACTATGCTAGTAGCGAGCAGTACTTC

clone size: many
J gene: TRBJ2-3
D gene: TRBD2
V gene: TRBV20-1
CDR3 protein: CSASDRGLATDTQYF
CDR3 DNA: TGCAGTGCCAGTGACCGGGGACTAGCCACAGATACGCAGTATTTT

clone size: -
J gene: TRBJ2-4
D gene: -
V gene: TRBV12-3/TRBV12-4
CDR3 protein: CASSLRGNIQYF
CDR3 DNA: TGTGCCAGCAGTTTACGGGGAAACATTCAGTACTTC

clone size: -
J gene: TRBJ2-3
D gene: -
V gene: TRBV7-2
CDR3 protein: CASSLGGHRAQYF
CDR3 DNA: TGTGCCAGCAGCTTAGGTGGACATAGGGCGCAGTATTTT

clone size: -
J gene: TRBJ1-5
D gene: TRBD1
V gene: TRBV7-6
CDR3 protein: CASSRQGSGQPQHF
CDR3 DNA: TGTGCCAGCAGCCGACAGGGATCGGGCCAGCCCCAGCATTTT

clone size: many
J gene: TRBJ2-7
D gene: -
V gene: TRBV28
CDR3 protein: CASSLAGIYEQYF
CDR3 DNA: TGTGCCAGCAGTTTAGCAGGGATCTACGAGCAGTACTTC

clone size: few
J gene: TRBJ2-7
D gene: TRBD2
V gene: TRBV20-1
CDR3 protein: CSALGLAGGYGYEQYF
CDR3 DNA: TGCAGTGCCCTTGGACTAGCGGGAGGATATGGGTACGAGCAGTACTTC

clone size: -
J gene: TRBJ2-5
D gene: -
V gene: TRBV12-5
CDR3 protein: CASGLADGTARKTQYF
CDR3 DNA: TGTGCTAGTGGTTTGGCCGATGGGACCGCTAGGAAGACCCAGTACTTC

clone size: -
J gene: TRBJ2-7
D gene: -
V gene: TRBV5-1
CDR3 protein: CASSQPTGPYEQYF
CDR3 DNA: TGCGCCAGCAGCCAGCCGACGGGCCCCTACGAGCAGTACTTC